This TCR beta chain was retrieved from a study of cytomegalovirus exposure and HLA in healthy donors. General observations from the study: Cytomegalovirus-associated status was assigned to 150 or so TCR beta chains. Published work reported that the classifier diagnosed cytomegalovirus status with high specificity and sensitivity.

CDR3 length equals 15 residues. V lost 6 bases and J lost 0; bases outside the gene matches: 5. The germline V gene has CDR1 MNHEY and CDR2 SMNVEV (reference sequence). As regards this clone: What it recognizes is unknown.

PCR amplification relied on 60 Vbeta primers (plus 13 Jbeta primers). Repertoires were generated with immunoSEQ multiplex PCR, while TCRdb's copy carries only in-frame clones and drops some. The sample includes about 140,000 clones, roughly 73% seen only once; the top ten take around 1.5%. The sequenced sample was PBMCs. This sequence joins TRBV27 and TRBJ2-3, with 8 nucleotides matching TRBD2. The sequence was obtained from a female donor in good health and CMV-seronegative. CDR3 in DNA: TGTGCCAGCAGGGCACTAGCGGCGAGCACAGATACGCAGTATTTT. It is translated as CASRALAASTDTQYF.